Each of the 27 T cell receptor beta chains below was sequenced from the same sample in a study of post-analysis software for immune sequencing data. Findings and caveats of the study: Controls had lower frequencies than patients of 4 or 5 TRBV segments, which included TRBV5-6, TRBV5-1 and TRBV20-1.

No antigen has been identified for these receptors. TCR beta cDNA libraries included unique molecular identifiers. Via MiXCR, TCRdb re-called the PCR reads, giving one row per CDR3 protein. The sample holds approximately 730,000 distinct CDR3 sequences, 30% seen once. What was sequenced was blood. These receptors were obtained from a girl aged 10 to 17 with multiple sclerosis.

This sequence joins TRBV7-2 and TRBJ2-1; D remains unclear. V dropped 2 bases and J dropped 6 bases, with 5 bases sitting between them. Looked up from germline, CDR1 is SGHTA and CDR2 is FQGNSA. The CDR3 contains 12 residues. Here the CDR3 reads CASSLLVNEQFF. Here the CDR3 DNA reads TGTGCCAGCAGCTTACTAGTCAATGAGCAGTTCTTC. Looking up the rest from reference TRBV7-2 and TRBJ2-1 gives the full variable domain: GAGVSQSPSNKVTEKGKDVELRCDPISGHTALYWYRQSLGQGLEFLIYFQGNSAPDKSGLPSDRFSAERTGGSVSTLTIQRTQQEDSAVYLCASSLLVNEQFFGPGTRLTVL.

Of note for this clonotype: A junction end diverges from the germline sequence, so it may reflect a read error. This chain uses TRBV7-2 with TRBJ2-5; weak D call: TRBD2 (6 bases). Germline V gene data show CDR1 as SGHTA and CDR2 as FQGNSA. This CDR3 is 15 amino acids long. The CDR3 loop reads CASSLAGSFTHEQYF. The CDR3 DNA is TGTGCCAGCAGCCTAGCCGGGAGCTTCACCCATGAGCAGTACTTC.

The rearrangement links TRBV5-5 to TRBJ1-1; TRBD1 aligns across 9 bases. Germline V gives CDR1 SGHKS, CDR2 YYEKEE (reference sequence). The CDR3 sequence is 15 residues long. With 3 bases clipped from V and 5 bases from J, the junction kept 8 bases outside the gene matches. CDR3 protein: CASSSKPDRGTEAFF. Written as DNA, the CDR3 is TGTGCCAGCAGCTCCAAACCGGACAGGGGAACTGAAGCTTTCTTT.

This clonotype was counted between two and nine times. This sequence joins TRBV7-9 and TRBJ2-1, with D perhaps matching TRBD1 or TRBD2 (6 bases each). V was cut by 1 base and J by 8 bases, with 15 bases left in between. Germline V gene lookup returns CDR1 SEHNR and CDR2 FQNEAQ (reference sequence). The CDR3 runs 15 residues. The CDR3 protein is CASSLVGGSIDEQFF. In DNA form, the CDR3 reads TGTGCCAGCAGCTTAGTAGGGGGGTCTATCGATGAGCAGTTCTTC.

V is TRBV3-1 and J is TRBJ2-1; 11 bases fit TRBD1. The germline CDR1 and CDR2 sequences are LGHDT and YNNKEL (reference sequence). The CDR3 totals 15 residues. The J segment lost 6 bases and the V segment lost 6 bases, leaving 7 bases of the junction unmatched. CDR3 amino acids: CASSSRDRGSNEQFF. CDR3 sequence (DNA): TGTGCCAGCAGTAGCCGGGACAGGGGGAGCAATGAGCAGTTCTTC.

The V gene is TRBV7-2, the J gene TRBJ2-7; a possible D gene is TRBD1 (5 bases). V was shortened by 5 bases and J by 3 bases, with 23 bases between the two germline ends. Germline values: CDR1 SGHTA, CDR2 FQGNSA. The CDR3 consists of 17 residues. The CDR3 is CASSPPGSMTDHYEQYF. CDR3 nucleotide sequence: TGTGCCAGCAGCCCTCCCGGATCAATGACAGATCACTACGAGCAGTACTTC.

The V and J genes are TRBV7-2 and TRBJ2-5; D is perhaps TRBD2 (6 bases). Germline lookup yields CDR1 SGHTA and CDR2 FQGNSA. Trimming stripped 1 base from V and 1 base from J, with 10 bases between. The CDR3 length is 15 residues. Here the CDR3 DNA reads TGTGCCAGCAGCTTAGGCGGGATAGGCCAAGAGACCCAGTACTTC. This gives the protein CASSLGGIGQETQYF.

The rearrangement uses TRBV20-1 and TRBJ2-1; 8 bases agree with TRBD2. The CDR3 is 14 amino acids. V shed 6 bases and J 6 bases; nucleotides not matched to a gene: 10. Per the germline V gene, CDR1 is DFQATT and CDR2 is SNEGSKA (reference sequence). CDR3 DNA sequence: TGCAGTGCCGCACTAAGCGGGGGTTTCAATGAGCAGTTCTTC. Amino acid sequence: CSAALSGGFNEQFF.

This clonotype was counted a few times. The chain employs TRBV19 and TRBJ1-2; no definite D call. This CDR3 comprises 15 residues. The V gene's germline CDR1 is LNHDA and CDR2 SQIVND (reference sequence). V was cut by 5 bases and J by 6 bases, with 19 bases left in between. CDR3 nucleotides: TGTGCCAGTAGTGGAACCCGACGGACTACCAATGGCTACACCTTC. It codes for CASSGTRRTTNGYTF.

The table lists this clonotype with a few counts. This chain joins TRBV4-1 and TRBJ2-7; 10 nucleotides match TRBD1. The length of the CDR3 is 15 residues. Trimming removed 2 bases from V and 4 bases from J; junction bases left unmatched: 5. Germline V gene sequence: CDR1 MGHRA, CDR2 YSYEKL. Written as DNA, the CDR3 is TGCGCCAGCAGCCAATCGTGGACAGGGGGGTACGAGCAGTACTTC. Its translation is CASSQSWTGGYEQYF.

V and J are TRBV12-3 or TRBV12-4 and TRBJ1-2; D unresolved. CDR3 length: 12 amino acids. V lost 5 bases, J lost 7 bases, and 11 bases lay in between. The CDR3 region is CASSPGRSGYTF. In nucleotides, the CDR3 is TGTGCCAGCAGTCCCGGACGCAGTGGCTACACCTTC.

The chain joins TRBV20-1 to TRBJ2-7, with TRBD2 matching over 11 bases. TRBJ2-5 matches the DNA end more closely, so the J call is doubtful. CDR3 length: 18 residues. CDR1 DFQATT and CDR2 SNEGSKA come from the germline V gene (reference sequence). The CDR3 coding sequence is TGCAGTGGAGGAAAAAAGGAACTAGCGGGAGTCGGAGGGGAGACCCAGTACTTC. Its translation: CSGGKKELAGVGGETQYF.

V usage is TRBV5-1 and J usage is TRBJ2-7, with 8 bases identical to TRBD2. The junction had 6 bases not matched to a gene; V was cut back by 0 bases and J by 4 bases. Germline V gene lookup returns CDR1 SGHRS and CDR2 YFSETQ. The CDR3 has 15 amino acids. CDR3 coding DNA: TGCGCCAGCAGCTTGGGTAATAGCGGGGATTACGAGCAGTACTTC. Translating gives CASSLGNSGDYEQYF.

The chain recombines TRBV5-1 with TRBJ2-5; D remains ambiguous. The J call may be mistaken, given a closer DNA end match to TRBJ2-7. Germline V gives CDR1 SGHRS, CDR2 YFSETQ. This CDR3 is built from 14 residues. The CDR3 coding sequence is TGCGCCAGCATGACGGGCCCGGGCTCCTACGAGCAGTACTTC. Amino acids: CASMTGPGSYEQYF.

This clonotype has only a few counts. The chain combines TRBV4-3 with TRBJ2-3; TRBD2 matches at 9 bases. The CDR3 has 15 amino acids. Germline V lookup: CDR1 LGHNA, CDR2 YSLEER. The V gene end was trimmed by 0 bases and the J gene end by 3 bases; junction bases not matched to a gene: 1. CDR3 nucleotides: TGCGCCAGCAGCCAAGATAGCGGGAGTACAGATACGCAGTATTTT. Protein product: CASSQDSGSTDTQYF.

V usage is TRBV20-1 and J usage is TRBJ2-1; D unclear. The germline V gene has CDR1 DFQATT and CDR2 SNEGSKA (reference sequence). This CDR3 region has 10 residues. Trimming pared 5 bases from V and 8 bases from J, leaving 7 bases between. The CDR3 sequence: CSAVDDEQFF. CDR3 bases: TGCAGTGCTGTGGACGATGAGCAGTTCTTC.

This chain joins TRBV5-1 and TRBJ2-7, with TRBD2 matching 15 bases. The ends lost 0 bases at V and 4 bases at J; junction bases unmatched: 5. The CDR3 has 17 amino acids. Germline V gene lookup returns CDR1 SGHRS and CDR2 YFSETQ. The CDR3 spells CASSLVGTSGGQYEQYF. Written as DNA, the CDR3 is TGCGCCAGCAGCTTGGTCGGGACTAGCGGGGGGCAATACGAGCAGTACTTC.

This clonotype occurred a few times. The chain uses TRBV6-1 and TRBJ1-2; 9 nucleotides align to TRBD1. The germline CDR1 and CDR2 sequences are MNHNS and SASEGT. The junction had 2 bases not matched to a gene; V was cut back by 4 bases and J by 2 bases. The CDR3 runs to 14 residues. The CDR3 coding sequence is TGTGCCAGCAGTGCAGGGACAGGGAACTATGGCTACACCTTC. This encodes CASSAGTGNYGYTF.

This clonotype was counted only a few times. V usage is TRBV7-2 and J usage is TRBJ1-1, with a possible D match to TRBD1 (5 bases). V was pared by 5 bases and J by 1 base, with 14 bases between. The CDR3 consists of 15 residues. The germline gives CDR1 SGHTA, CDR2 FQGNSA. This CDR3 is CASSPWGGENTEAFF. The CDR3 nucleotides read TGTGCCAGCAGCCCCTGGGGGGGTGAGAACACTGAAGCTTTCTTT.

The chain employs TRBV7-8 and TRBJ1-2; TRBD1 matches at 7 bases. V shed 5 bases and J 5 bases; nucleotides not matched to a gene: 5. Germline loops: CDR1 SGHVS, CDR2 FQNEAQ. CDR3 length: 13 amino acids. As DNA, the CDR3 is TGTGCCAGCAGCCCCGGACAGGCTTATGGCTACACCTTC. Its translation: CASSPGQAYGYTF.

This clonotype has a handful of counts. The CDR3 protein is CASSRQGRSEKLFF. The DNA for the CDR3 is TGTGCCAGCAGCCGACAGGGGAGGAGTGAGAAACTGTTTTTT. This chain links TRBV27 with TRBJ1-4; 8 bases fit TRBD1. The CDR3 runs 14 residues. V lost 6 bases, J lost 11 bases, and 11 bases stayed unmatched. In germline, CDR1 is MNHEY, CDR2 SMNVEV (reference sequence).

The CDR3 DNA sequence: TGCAGTGCTCCGCTCTCTGTATGGGGAAGCAATCAGCCCCAGCATTTT. This codes for CSAPLSVWGSNQPQHF. The chain is built from TRBV20-1 and TRBJ1-5; D is ambiguous. The CDR3 loop spans 16 amino acids. V lost 5 bases and J 1 base, leaving 18 bases between the germline ends. Germline-derived CDR1 and CDR2 are DFQATT and SNEGSKA (reference sequence).

This clonotype has a handful of counts. The J gene is TRBJ2-5, the V gene TRBV9, with D uncertain. Germline CDR1 is SGDLS and CDR2 is YYNGEE. Trimming stripped 0 bases from V and 1 base from J, with 10 bases between. The CDR3 totals 15 residues. CDR3 DNA sequence: TGTGCCAGCAGCGTAGAGGCCAGCCTCCAAGAGACCCAGTACTTC. Residues: CASSVEASLQETQYF.

On this clonotype: Compared with germline, one end of the junction differs, possibly owing to a read error. V and J are TRBV12-3 or TRBV12-4 and TRBJ2-3; 10 bases are shared with TRBD2. There are 17 residues in the CDR3. CDR3 loop: CASSRQGTSVVTDTEYF. The CDR3 DNA sequence: TGTGCCAGCAGTAGGCAGGGGACTAGCGTCGTTACAGATACGGAGTATTTT.

This clonotype showed up just a few times. This chain links TRBV11-3 with TRBJ1-5, with D possibly TRBD1 on 5 matching bases. CDR3 length equals 17 residues. The germline gives CDR1 SGHNT, CDR2 YENEEA. V lost 1 base and J lost 0, with 13 bases in between. CDR3 in amino acids: CASSLAETGYSNQPQHF. The CDR3 region has the DNA TGTGCCAGCAGCTTAGCGGAAACAGGTTATAGCAATCAGCCCCAGCATTTT.

The rearrangement uses TRBV12-3 or TRBV12-4 and TRBJ1-1; D possibly corresponds to TRBD1 (5 bases). The germline V and J ends were trimmed by 6 bases and 1 base, with 12 bases remaining between them. This CDR3 has 14 amino acids. CDR3 sequence (DNA): TGTGCCAGCAGCAATGGGGCCCCGAACACTGAAGCTTTCTTT. This gives the protein CASSNGAPNTEAFF.

A few counts support this clonotype. The chain couples TRBV9 to TRBJ1-2; tentatively, D is TRBD1 (5 bases). V lost 4 bases and J 1 base, leaving 14 bases between the germline ends. In germline, CDR1 is SGDLS, CDR2 YYNGEE. This CDR3 is built from 15 residues. The CDR3 sequence: CASSPGGTFNYGYTF. DNA for the CDR3: TGTGCCAGCAGCCCGGGGGGGACCTTTAACTATGGCTACACCTTC.